What follows are 9 T cell receptor beta chains derived from one specimen sequenced in a study of T cell repertoires in cytomegalovirus infection. Their specific antigens are unknown. One entry per CDR3 protein, called by TCRdb with MiXCR from the reads. The sample shows approximately 340,000 distinct CDR3 sequences, under 35% of them seen only once. Specimen: cultured PBMCs, collected from culture after CMV antigen stimulation. The origin of the receptors is a human donor in good health (CMV status not recorded). Some clones in this sample may be carry-over from other donors' samples.

In DNA, the CDR3 is TGTGCCAGCAGCCAAGAGGAGCGGTACAATGAGCAGTTCTTC. It encodes CASSQEERYNEQFF. The chain uses TRBV14 and TRBJ2-1, with D maybe TRBD2 (5 bases). Germline CDR1 reads SGHDN; CDR2 reads FVKESK. The ends were cut back, 0 bases at V and 4 bases at J, with 7 bases in the middle. The CDR3 is made up of 14 amino acids.

CDR3 amino acids: CSARRGGAEDYGYTF. In DNA form, the CDR3 reads TGCAGTGCTAGGAGGGGGGGCGCGGAGGACTATGGCTACACCTTC. The J gene is TRBJ1-2, the V gene TRBV20-1, with a weak D call TRBD1 (6 bases). Germline CDR1 reads DFQATT; CDR2 reads SNEGSKA (reference sequence). Trimming removed 3 bases at V and 3 bases at J, with 17 bases between. The CDR3 covers 15 residues.

The CDR3, as DNA: TGTGCCAGCAGTGAACGACTAGCGGGGGGGCGGGCAGATACGCAGTATTTT. It codes for CASSERLAGGRADTQYF. The chain uses TRBV6-1 and TRBJ2-3; TRBD2 agrees at 14 bases. Unmatched junction bases numbered 5, after V lost 2 bases and J lost 4 bases. CDR3 length: 17 residues. Germline V gives CDR1 MNHNS, CDR2 SASEGT.

CDR3 sequence: CASSWTGGSYNEQFF. The CDR3 DNA reads as TGTGCCAGCAGTTGGACAGGGGGCTCCTACAATGAGCAGTTCTTC. The chain combines TRBV12-3 or TRBV12-4 with TRBJ2-1; 10 bases are a match to TRBD1. This CDR3 has 15 residues. V was pared by 4 bases and J by 0 bases, with 0 bases of the junction left unmatched.

Relative to its sample, this clonotype is large. The chain joins TRBV7-9 to TRBJ1-1; a possible D gene is TRBD1 (6 bases). The germline gives CDR1 SEHNR, CDR2 FQNEAQ (reference sequence). V was pared by 6 bases and J by 4 bases, with 12 bases between. CDR3 length: 13 residues. The DNA of the CDR3 is TGTGCCAGCAGAGGGGGGTCGGCCACTGAAGCTTTCTTT. This translates into CASRGGSATEAFF.

The chain combines TRBV2 with TRBJ2-5; D gene uncertain. This CDR3 contains 13 residues. Germline CDR1 and CDR2: SNHLY and FYNNEI. V was trimmed by 3 bases and J by 4 bases, leaving 9 bases between them. The CDR3 coding sequence is TGTGCCAGCAGTGATACTGGGCTAGAGACCCAGTACTTC. This codes for CASSDTGLETQYF.

The V gene is TRBV20-1, the J gene TRBJ1-1, with D hard to call. There are 14 residues in the CDR3. V gave up 1 base and J gave up 5 bases, with 14 bases separating them. CDR1 and CDR2 (germline): DFQATT, SNEGSKA (reference sequence). In DNA, the CDR3 is TGCAGTGCTAGAGTCGGGAGCCTCGGAACTGAAGCTTTCTTT. This codes for CSARVGSLGTEAFF.

This clonotype was detected ten times or more. This chain uses TRBV7-2 with TRBJ2-7; no firm D call. Germline CDR1 reads SGHTA; CDR2 reads FQGNSA. Trimming pared 1 base from V and 5 bases from J, leaving 6 bases between. The CDR3 has 12 amino acids. This CDR3 is CASSLVFHEQYF. CDR3 sequence (DNA): TGTGCCAGCAGCTTAGTGTTCCACGAGCAGTACTTC. Looking up the rest from reference TRBV7-2 and TRBJ2-7 gives the full variable domain: GAGVSQSPSNKVTEKGKDVELRCDPISGHTALYWYRQSLGQGLEFLIYFQGNSAPDKSGLPSDRFSAERTGGSVSTLTIQRTQQEDSAVYLCASSLVFHEQYFGPGTRLTVT.

This clonotype was counted only a few times. The genes are TRBV27 and TRBJ1-1; D may be TRBD1 (6 bases). The V gene lost 6 bases and the J gene lost 1 base, with 15 bases spanning the gap. Germline CDR1 and CDR2: MNHEY and SMNVEV (reference sequence). This CDR3 contains 15 residues. The CDR3 nucleotides read TGTGCCAGCAGACCATCCAGGGGCGCGAACACTGAAGCTTTCTTT. Protein product: CASRPSRGANTEAFF.